This is a list of T cell receptor beta chains from one sample in a study of beta chain features in type 1 diabetes. The protocol was immunoSEQ multiplex PCR, while the TCRdb copy is restricted to in-frame clones and leaves out a portion. In the table there are hundreds of thousands of clones, around 15% of which are singletons. Material for sequencing was naive CD4+ T cells from blood. The receptors shown here come from a man aged 18 to 30 in good health. Each CDR3 is given without its conserved first and last residue. Only part of the rows carry a size: once, few, many, or a class if the clone is expanded.

CDR3 protein: ASSRTNRWDGNT
V gene: TRBV4-2
J gene: TRBJ1-2
clone size: -

CDR3 protein: AISEHQETQY
V gene: TRBV10-3
J gene: TRBJ2-5
clone size: -

CDR3 protein: SVAKNSGPFNGYT
V gene: TRBV29-1
J gene: TRBJ1-2
clone size: -

CDR3 protein: AFRLAEPYEQY
V gene: TRBV9
J gene: TRBJ2-7
clone size: few

CDR3 protein: ASSLVAREGQETQY
V gene: TRBV11-2
J gene: TRBJ2-5
clone size: few

CDR3 protein: ASSPQDTGYTIY
V gene: TRBV18
J gene: TRBJ1-3
clone size: few

CDR3 protein: ASSTTGGARLEQY
V gene: TRBV27
J gene: TRBJ2-7
clone size: -

CDR3 protein: ASSRPPAGRTDTQY
V gene: TRBV7-2
J gene: TRBJ2-3
clone size: few

CDR3 protein: AWSVMVSNYGYT
V gene: TRBV30
J gene: TRBJ1-2
clone size: few

CDR3 protein: ASSSGEGQPQH
V gene: TRBV18
J gene: TRBJ1-5
clone size: few

CDR3 protein: ASSMAGTGSDTQY
V gene: TRBV19
J gene: TRBJ2-3
clone size: few

CDR3 protein: ANGQVQETQY
V gene: TRBV2
J gene: TRBJ2-5
clone size: -

CDR3 protein: ASSVARDYGYT
V gene: TRBV9
J gene: TRBJ1-2
clone size: -

CDR3 protein: ASSDIGQGNEQF
V gene: TRBV11-3
J gene: TRBJ2-1
clone size: -

CDR3 protein: ASSELVYNSPLH
V gene: TRBV2
J gene: TRBJ1-6
clone size: -

CDR3 protein: AINTVAGAEYNEQF
V gene: TRBV10-3
J gene: TRBJ2-1
clone size: few

CDR3 protein: ASTPGQATYEQY
V gene: TRBV5-1
J gene: TRBJ2-7
clone size: -

CDR3 protein: ASSPGTSGSREQY
V gene: TRBV7-6
J gene: TRBJ2-7
clone size: few

CDR3 protein: ASSPYSQSSYEQY
V gene: TRBV19
J gene: TRBJ2-7
clone size: few

CDR3 protein: ASSHPGLAVNNEQF
V gene: TRBV4-3
J gene: TRBJ2-1
clone size: few

CDR3 protein: ASRATGDSRKLF
V gene: TRBV2
J gene: TRBJ1-4
clone size: few

CDR3 protein: ASARTSSYNEQF
V gene: TRBV4-2
J gene: TRBJ2-1
clone size: few

CDR3 protein: SVEVPGQGDLVTQY
V gene: TRBV29-1
J gene: TRBJ2-3
clone size: few

CDR3 protein: ASSQHGKSTDTQY
V gene: TRBV6-5
J gene: TRBJ2-3
clone size: -

CDR3 protein: AIERGPTRTDTQY
V gene: TRBV10-3
J gene: TRBJ2-3
clone size: -

CDR3 protein: ASSQGYATFSNQPQH
V gene: TRBV4-3
J gene: TRBJ1-5
clone size: few

CDR3 protein: SVEFLAGEQY
V gene: TRBV29-1
J gene: TRBJ2-7
clone size: few

CDR3 protein: ASRSTGISSPLH
V gene: TRBV27
J gene: TRBJ1-6
clone size: few

CDR3 protein: AWSVQGQGGYEQY
V gene: TRBV30
J gene: -
clone size: -

CDR3 protein: ASRGDSTDTQY
V gene: TRBV6-4
J gene: TRBJ2-3
clone size: few

CDR3 protein: ASSQKLAGYTDTQY
V gene: TRBV4-2
J gene: TRBJ2-3
clone size: -

CDR3 protein: ASSLDRYNTEAF
V gene: TRBV7-9
J gene: TRBJ1-1
clone size: -

CDR3 protein: ASRSGTSGRITDTQY
V gene: TRBV2
J gene: TRBJ2-3
clone size: -

CDR3 protein: ASSLSASWTGPSSGYT
V gene: TRBV5-1
J gene: TRBJ1-2
clone size: few

CDR3 protein: AIRGTAVSYEQY
V gene: TRBV10-3
J gene: TRBJ2-7
clone size: few

CDR3 protein: ASSYYRDKSPLH
V gene: TRBV6-5
J gene: TRBJ1-6
clone size: few

CDR3 protein: ASSLARGSSYEQY
V gene: TRBV7-2
J gene: TRBJ2-7
clone size: few

CDR3 protein: ASSLEGRASYNEQF
V gene: TRBV7-7
J gene: TRBJ2-1
clone size: -

CDR3 protein: TSSRETSGRPPRYTDTQY
V gene: TRBV1
J gene: TRBJ2-3
clone size: few

CDR3 protein: ASSLFSGRETQY
V gene: TRBV5-1
J gene: TRBJ2-5
clone size: few

CDR3 protein: ASSPTGQASFEQY
V gene: TRBV18
J gene: TRBJ2-7
clone size: -

CDR3 protein: ASAGDSSSYNEQF
V gene: TRBV19
J gene: TRBJ2-1
clone size: -

CDR3 protein: ASRDTRGRSTDTQY
V gene: TRBV28
J gene: TRBJ2-3
clone size: -

CDR3 protein: ASSLALVQYGYT
V gene: TRBV28
J gene: TRBJ1-2
clone size: -

CDR3 protein: ASSQVMLANTEAF
V gene: TRBV4-1
J gene: TRBJ1-1
clone size: -